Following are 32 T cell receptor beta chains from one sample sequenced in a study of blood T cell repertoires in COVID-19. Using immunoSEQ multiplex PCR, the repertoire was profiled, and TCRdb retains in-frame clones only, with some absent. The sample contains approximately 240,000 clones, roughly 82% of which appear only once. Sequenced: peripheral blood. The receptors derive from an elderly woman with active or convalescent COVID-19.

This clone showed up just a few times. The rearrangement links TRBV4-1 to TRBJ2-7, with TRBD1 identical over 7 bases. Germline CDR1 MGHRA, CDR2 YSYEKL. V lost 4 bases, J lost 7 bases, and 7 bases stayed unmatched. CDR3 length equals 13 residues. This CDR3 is CASSPGTVQEQYF. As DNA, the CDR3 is TGCGCCAGCAGCCCCGGGACAGTTCAAGAGCAGTACTTC.

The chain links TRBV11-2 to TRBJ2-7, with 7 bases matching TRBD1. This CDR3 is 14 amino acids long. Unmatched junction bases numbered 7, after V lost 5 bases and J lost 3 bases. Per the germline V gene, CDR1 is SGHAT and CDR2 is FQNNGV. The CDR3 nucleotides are TGTGCCAGCAGCCTCGGGACAGCCAGCTACGAGCAGTACTTC. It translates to CASSLGTASYEQYF. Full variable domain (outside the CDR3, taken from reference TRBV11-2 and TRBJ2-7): EAGVAQSPRYKIIEKRQSVAFWCNPISGHATLYWYQQILGQGPKLLIQFQNNGVVDDSQLPKDRFSAERLKGVDSTLKIQPAKLEDSAVYLCASSLGTASYEQYFGPGTRLTVT.

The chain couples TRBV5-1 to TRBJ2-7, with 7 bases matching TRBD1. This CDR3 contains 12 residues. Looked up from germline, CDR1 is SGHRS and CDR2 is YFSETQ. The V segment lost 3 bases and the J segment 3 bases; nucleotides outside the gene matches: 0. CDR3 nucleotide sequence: TGCGCCAGCAGCTGGACAGGCTACGAGCAGTACTTC. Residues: CASSWTGYEQYF.

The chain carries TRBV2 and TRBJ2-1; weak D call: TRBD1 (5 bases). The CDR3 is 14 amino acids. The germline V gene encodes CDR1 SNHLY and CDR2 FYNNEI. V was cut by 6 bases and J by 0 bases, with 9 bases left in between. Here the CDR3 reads CASSRQSSYNEQFF. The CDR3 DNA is TGTGCCAGCAGCCGACAGAGCTCCTACAATGAGCAGTTCTTC. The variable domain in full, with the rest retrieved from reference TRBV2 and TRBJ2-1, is EPEVTQTPSHQVTQMGQEVILRCVPISNHLYFYWYRQILGQKVEFLVSFYNNEISEKSEIFDDQFSVERPDGSNFTLKIRSTKLEDSAMYFCASSRQSSYNEQFFGPGTRLTVL.

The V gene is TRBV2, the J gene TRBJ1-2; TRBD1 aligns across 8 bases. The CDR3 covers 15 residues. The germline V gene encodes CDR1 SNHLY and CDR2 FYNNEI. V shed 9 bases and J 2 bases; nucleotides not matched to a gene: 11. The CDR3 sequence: CASTRERTGNYGYTF. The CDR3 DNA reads TGTGCCAGTACTCGGGAAAGGACAGGGAACTATGGCTACACCTTC.

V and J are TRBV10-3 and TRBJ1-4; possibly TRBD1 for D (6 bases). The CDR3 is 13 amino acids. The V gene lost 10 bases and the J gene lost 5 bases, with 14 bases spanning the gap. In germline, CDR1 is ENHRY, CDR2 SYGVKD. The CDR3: CATSSTGNEKLFF. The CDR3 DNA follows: TGTGCCACCTCATCTACAGGGAATGAAAAACTGTTTTTT.

In DNA form, the CDR3 reads TGTGCCAGCAGCAGGGCGGGGGGTACAGATACGCAGTATTTT. Translated, it gives CASSRAGGTDTQYF. The chain employs TRBV7-9 and TRBJ2-3; 8 bases are shared with TRBD2. CDR1 and CDR2 (germline): SEHNR, FQNEAQ (reference sequence). The CDR3 runs 14 residues. J was trimmed by 3 bases and V by 5 bases; bases with no gene match: 4.

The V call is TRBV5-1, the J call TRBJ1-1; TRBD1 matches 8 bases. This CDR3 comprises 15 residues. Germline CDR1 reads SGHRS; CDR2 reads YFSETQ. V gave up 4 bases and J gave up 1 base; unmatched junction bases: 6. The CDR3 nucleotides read TGCGCCAGCAGCACTTCCGGGACAGGGAACACTGAAGCTTTCTTT. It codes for CASSTSGTGNTEAFF.

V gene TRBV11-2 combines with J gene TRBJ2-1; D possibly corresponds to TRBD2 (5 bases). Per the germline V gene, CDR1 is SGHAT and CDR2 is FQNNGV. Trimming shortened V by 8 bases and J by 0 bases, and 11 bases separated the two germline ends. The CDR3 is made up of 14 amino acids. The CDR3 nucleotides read TGTGCCAGCTCGACGGGGAGCTCCTACAATGAGCAGTTCTTC. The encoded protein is CASSTGSSYNEQFF.

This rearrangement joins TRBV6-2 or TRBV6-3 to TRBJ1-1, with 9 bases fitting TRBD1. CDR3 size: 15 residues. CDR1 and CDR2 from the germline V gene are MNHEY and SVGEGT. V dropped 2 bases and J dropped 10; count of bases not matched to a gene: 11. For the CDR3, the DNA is TGTGCCAGCAGTTACCCAGGAACAGGGGGCAATGGAGCTTTCTTT. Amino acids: CASSYPGTGGNGAFF.

In nucleotides, the CDR3 is TGCGCCAGCAGCTTGACGGGACAGGGTAAGACCCAGTACTTC. Translated: CASSLTGQGKTQYF. The V gene is TRBV5-1, the J gene TRBJ2-5; 9 bases match TRBD1. Germline CDR1 reads SGHRS; CDR2 reads YFSETQ. The CDR3 loop spans 14 amino acids. The junction had 4 bases not matched to a gene; V was cut back by 1 base and J by 6 bases.

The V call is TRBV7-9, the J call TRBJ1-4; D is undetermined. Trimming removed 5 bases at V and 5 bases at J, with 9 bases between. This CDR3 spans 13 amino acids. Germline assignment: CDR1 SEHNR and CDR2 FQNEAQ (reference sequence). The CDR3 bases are TGTGCCAGCAGCCGATACTCAAATGAAAAACTGTTTTTT. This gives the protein CASSRYSNEKLFF.

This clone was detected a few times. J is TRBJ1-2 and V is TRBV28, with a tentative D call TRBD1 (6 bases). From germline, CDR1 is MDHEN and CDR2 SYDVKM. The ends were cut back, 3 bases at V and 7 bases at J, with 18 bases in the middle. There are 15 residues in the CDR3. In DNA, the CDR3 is TGTGCCAGCAGTTTGGGAGGGGGGACCTCGGGTGGCTACACCTTC. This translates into CASSLGGGTSGGYTF.

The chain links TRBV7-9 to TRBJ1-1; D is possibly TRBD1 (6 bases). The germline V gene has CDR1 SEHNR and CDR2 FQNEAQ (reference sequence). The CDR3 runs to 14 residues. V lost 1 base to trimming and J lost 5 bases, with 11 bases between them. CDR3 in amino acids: CASSLEGRGTEAFF. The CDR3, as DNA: TGTGCCAGCAGCTTAGAAGGGAGGGGGACTGAAGCTTTCTTT.

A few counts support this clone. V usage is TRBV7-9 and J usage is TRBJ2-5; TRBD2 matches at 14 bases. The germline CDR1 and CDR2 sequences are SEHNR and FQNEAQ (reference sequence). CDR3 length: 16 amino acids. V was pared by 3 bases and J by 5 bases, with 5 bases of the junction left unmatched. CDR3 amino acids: CASSLTSGGAGETQYF. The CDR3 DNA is TGTGCCAGCAGCTTGACTAGCGGGGGGGCTGGGGAGACCCAGTACTTC.

The CDR3 region has the DNA TGTGCCAGCAGCTTGTCGGACAGGTACACAGATACGCAGTATTTT. Protein sequence: CASSLSDRYTDTQYF. This chain uses TRBV5-5 with TRBJ2-3, with 7 bases aligning to TRBD1. The CDR3 is 15 amino acids. Trimming removed 1 base from V and 2 bases from J; junction bases left unmatched: 4. Looked up from germline, CDR1 is SGHKS and CDR2 is YYEKEE (reference sequence).

The CDR3 nucleotides read TGTGCCAGCAGCTTAGTAGGGAGGTTGATTGATTCACCCCTCCACTTT. Encoded protein: CASSLVGRLIDSPLHF. This rearrangement joins TRBV7-9 to TRBJ1-6; D is uncertain. The germline gives CDR1 SEHNR, CDR2 FQNEAQ (reference sequence). V lost 1 base to trimming and J lost 8 bases, with 15 bases between them. This CDR3 spans 16 amino acids.

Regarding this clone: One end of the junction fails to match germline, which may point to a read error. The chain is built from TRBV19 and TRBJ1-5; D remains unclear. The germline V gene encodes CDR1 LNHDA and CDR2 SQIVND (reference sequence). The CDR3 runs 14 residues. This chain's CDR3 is CASSIDPSYQPQHF. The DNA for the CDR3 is TGTGCCAGTAGTATAGATCCTAGCTATCAGCCCCAGCATTTT.

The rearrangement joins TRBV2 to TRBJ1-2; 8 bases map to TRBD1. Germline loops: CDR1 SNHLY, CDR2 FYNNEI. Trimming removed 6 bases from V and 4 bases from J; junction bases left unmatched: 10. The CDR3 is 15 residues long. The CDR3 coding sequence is TGTGCCAGCAGGACCAGACAGGGGCTGTTCTATGGCTACACCTTC. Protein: CASRTRQGLFYGYTF.

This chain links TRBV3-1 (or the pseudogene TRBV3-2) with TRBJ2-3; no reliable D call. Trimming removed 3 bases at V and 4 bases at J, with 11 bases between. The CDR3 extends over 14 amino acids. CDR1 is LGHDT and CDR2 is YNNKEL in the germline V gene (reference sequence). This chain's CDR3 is CASSQLSGPDTQYF. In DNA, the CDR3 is TGTGCCAGCAGCCAGCTGTCAGGTCCAGATACGCAGTATTTT.

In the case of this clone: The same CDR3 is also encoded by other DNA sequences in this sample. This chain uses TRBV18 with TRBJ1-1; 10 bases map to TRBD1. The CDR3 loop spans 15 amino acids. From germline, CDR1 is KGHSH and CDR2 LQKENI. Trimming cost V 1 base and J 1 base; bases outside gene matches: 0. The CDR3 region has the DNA TGTGCCAGCTCACCACGGGACAGGGGGAACACTGAAGCTTTCTTT. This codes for CASSPRDRGNTEAFF.

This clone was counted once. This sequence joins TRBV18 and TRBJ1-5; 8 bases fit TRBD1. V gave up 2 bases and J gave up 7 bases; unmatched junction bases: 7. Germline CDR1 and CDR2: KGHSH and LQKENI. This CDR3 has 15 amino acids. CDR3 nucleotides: TGTGCCAGCTCACCAAGGGGGACAGGTGAACAGCCCCAGCATTTT. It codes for CASSPRGTGEQPQHF.

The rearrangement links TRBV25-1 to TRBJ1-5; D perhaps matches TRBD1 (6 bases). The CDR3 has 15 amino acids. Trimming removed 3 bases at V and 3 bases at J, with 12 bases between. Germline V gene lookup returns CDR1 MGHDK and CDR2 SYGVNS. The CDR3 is CASSDSRGFNQPQHF. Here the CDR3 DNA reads TGTGCCAGCAGTGATAGTAGGGGGTTCAATCAGCCCCAGCATTTT.

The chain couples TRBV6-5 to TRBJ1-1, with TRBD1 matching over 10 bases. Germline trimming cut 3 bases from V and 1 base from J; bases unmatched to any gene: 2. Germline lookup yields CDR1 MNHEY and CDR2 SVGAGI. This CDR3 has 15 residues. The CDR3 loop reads CASSYRDRGNTEAFF. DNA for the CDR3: TGTGCCAGCAGTTATAGGGACAGGGGGAACACTGAAGCTTTCTTT.

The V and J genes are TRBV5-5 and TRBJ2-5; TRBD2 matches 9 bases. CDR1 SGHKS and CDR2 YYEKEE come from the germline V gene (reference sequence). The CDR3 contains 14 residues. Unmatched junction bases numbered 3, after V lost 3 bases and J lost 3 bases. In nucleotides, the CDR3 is TGTGCCAGCAGCTCCGGCGGGGGGGAAGAGACCCAGTACTTC. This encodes CASSSGGGEETQYF. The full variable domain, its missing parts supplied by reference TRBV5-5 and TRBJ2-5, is DAGVTQSPTHLIKTRGQQVTLRCSPISGHKSVSWYQQVLGQGPQFIFQYYEKEERGRGNFPDRFSARQFPNYSSELNVNALLLGDSALYLCASSSGGGEETQYFGPGTRLLVL.

Written as DNA, the CDR3 is TGTGCCAGTAGTATAGTTGGCAGGATTGGAGGAAATGAGCAGTTCTTC. Its translation: CASSIVGRIGGNEQFF. This chain uses TRBV19 with TRBJ2-1; TRBD2 might be the D (5 bases). The CDR3 sequence is 16 residues long. The V end lost 1 base, the J end lost 7 bases, and 17 bases lay between the germline ends. The germline V gene has CDR1 LNHDA and CDR2 SQIVND (reference sequence).

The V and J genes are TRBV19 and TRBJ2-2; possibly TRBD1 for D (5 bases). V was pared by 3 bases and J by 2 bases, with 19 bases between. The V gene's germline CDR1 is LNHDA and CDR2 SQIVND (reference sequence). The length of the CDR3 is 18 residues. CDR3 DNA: TGTGCCAGTAGTATTTTTATACTACAGGACCTTAACACCGGGGAGCTGTTTTTT. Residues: CASSIFILQDLNTGELFF.

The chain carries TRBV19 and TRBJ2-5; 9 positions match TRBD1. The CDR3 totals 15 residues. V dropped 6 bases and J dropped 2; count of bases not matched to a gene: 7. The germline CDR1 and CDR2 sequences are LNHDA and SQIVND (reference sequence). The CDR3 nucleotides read TGTGCCAGTAGGGGGACAGGGACTTTTCAAGAGACCCAGTACTTC. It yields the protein CASRGTGTFQETQYF.

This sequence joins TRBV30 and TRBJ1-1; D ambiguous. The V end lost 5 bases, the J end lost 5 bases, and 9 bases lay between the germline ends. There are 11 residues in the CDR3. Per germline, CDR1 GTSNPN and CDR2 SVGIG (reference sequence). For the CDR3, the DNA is TGTGCCTGGGGGGAGCATACTGAAGCTTTCTTT. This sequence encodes CAWGEHTEAFF.

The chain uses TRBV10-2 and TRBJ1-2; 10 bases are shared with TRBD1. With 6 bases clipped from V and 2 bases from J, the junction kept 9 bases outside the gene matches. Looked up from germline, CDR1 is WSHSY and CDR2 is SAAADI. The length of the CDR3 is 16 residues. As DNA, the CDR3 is TGCGCCAGCAGCTTTGCCGTGGGACAGGGGAACTATGGCTACACCTTC. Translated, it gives CASSFAVGQGNYGYTF.

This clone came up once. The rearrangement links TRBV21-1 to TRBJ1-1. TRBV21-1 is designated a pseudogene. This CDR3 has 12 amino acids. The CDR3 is CAMNTGNTEAFF. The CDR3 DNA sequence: TGTGCCATGAACACGGGGAACACTGAAGCTTTCTTT.

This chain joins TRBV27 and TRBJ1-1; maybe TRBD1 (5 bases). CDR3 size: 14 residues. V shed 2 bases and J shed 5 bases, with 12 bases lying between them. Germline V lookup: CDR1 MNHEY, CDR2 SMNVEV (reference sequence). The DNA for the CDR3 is TGTGCCAGCAGTTTAATGGAGGGGAGAACTGAAGCTTTCTTT. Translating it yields CASSLMEGRTEAFF.